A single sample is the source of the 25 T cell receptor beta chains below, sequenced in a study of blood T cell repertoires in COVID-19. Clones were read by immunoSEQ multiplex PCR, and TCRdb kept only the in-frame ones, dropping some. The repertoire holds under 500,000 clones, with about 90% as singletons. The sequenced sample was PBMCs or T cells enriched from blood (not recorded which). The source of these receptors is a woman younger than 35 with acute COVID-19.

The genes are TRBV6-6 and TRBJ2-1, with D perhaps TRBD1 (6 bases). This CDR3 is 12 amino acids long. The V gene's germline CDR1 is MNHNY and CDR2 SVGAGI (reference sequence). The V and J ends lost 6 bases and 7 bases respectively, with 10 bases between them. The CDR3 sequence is CASRTTGNEQFF. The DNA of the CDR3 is TGTGCCAGCAGAACAACAGGGAATGAGCAGTTCTTC.

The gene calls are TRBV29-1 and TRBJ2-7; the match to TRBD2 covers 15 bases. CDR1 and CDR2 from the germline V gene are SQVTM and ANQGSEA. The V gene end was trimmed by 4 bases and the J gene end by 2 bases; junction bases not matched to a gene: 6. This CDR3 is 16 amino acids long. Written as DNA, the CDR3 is TGCAGCGTTGGGGGGACTAGCGGGAGGTTTGCCTACGAGCAGTACTTC. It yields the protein CSVGGTSGRFAYEQYF.

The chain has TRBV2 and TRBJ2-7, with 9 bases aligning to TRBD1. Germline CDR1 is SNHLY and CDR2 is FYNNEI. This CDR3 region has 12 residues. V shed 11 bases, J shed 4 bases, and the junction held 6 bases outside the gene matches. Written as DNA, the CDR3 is TGTGCCGGCGGGACAGGGTGGTACGAGCAGTACTTC. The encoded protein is CAGGTGWYEQYF.

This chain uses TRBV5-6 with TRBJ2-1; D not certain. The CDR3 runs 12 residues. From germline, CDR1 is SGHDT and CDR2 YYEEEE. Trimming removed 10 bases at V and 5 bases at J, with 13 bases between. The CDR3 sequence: CAGSRSNNEQFF. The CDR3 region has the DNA TGTGCCGGGTCGAGGAGTAACAATGAGCAGTTCTTC.

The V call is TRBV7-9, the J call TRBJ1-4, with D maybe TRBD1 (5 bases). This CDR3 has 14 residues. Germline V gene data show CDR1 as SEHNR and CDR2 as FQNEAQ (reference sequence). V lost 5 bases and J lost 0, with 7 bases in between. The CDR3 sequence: CASSQGSTNEKLFF. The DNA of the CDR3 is TGTGCCAGCAGCCAGGGTTCAACTAATGAAAAACTGTTTTTT.

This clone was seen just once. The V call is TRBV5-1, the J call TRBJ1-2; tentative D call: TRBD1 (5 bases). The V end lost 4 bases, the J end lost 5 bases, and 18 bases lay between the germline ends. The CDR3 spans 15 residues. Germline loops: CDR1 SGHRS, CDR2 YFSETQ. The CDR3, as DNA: TGCGCCAGCAGCCCCTCCAGGGAAAGGGGTTATGGCTACACCTTC. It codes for CASSPSRERGYGYTF.

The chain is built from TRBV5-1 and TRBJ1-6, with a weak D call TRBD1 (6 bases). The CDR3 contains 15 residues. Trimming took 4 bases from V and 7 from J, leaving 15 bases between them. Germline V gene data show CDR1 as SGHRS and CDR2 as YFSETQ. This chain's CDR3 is CASSEPGQFNSPLHF. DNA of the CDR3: TGCGCCAGCAGCGAACCGGGACAATTCAATTCACCCCTCCACTTT.

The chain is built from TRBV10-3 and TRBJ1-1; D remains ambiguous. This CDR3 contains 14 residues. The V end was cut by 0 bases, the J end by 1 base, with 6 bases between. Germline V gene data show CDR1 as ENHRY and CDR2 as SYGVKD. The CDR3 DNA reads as TGTGCCATCAGTGAGTCGCAGGAGAACACTGAAGCTTTCTTT. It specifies CAISESQENTEAFF.

Here the CDR3 reads CASSPPSETQYF. As DNA, the CDR3 is TGTGCCAGCAGCCCCCCTTCAGAGACCCAGTACTTC. This chain connects TRBV7-2 to TRBJ2-5; no reliable D call. Per the germline V gene, CDR1 is SGHTA and CDR2 is FQGNSA. The ends were cut back, 5 bases at V and 4 bases at J, with 8 bases in the middle. CDR3 length: 12 residues.

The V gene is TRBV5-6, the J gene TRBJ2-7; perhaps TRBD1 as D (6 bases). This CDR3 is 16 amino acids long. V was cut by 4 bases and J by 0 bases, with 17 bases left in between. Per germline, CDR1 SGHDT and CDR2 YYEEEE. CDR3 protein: CASSGQPAGASYEQYF. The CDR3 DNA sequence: TGTGCCAGCAGCGGGCAACCGGCAGGGGCCTCCTACGAGCAGTACTTC.

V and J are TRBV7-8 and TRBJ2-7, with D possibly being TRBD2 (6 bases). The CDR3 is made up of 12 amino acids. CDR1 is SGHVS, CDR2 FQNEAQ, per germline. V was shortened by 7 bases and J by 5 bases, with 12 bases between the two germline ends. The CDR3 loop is CASTSSGDEQYF. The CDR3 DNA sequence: TGTGCCAGCACTTCCTCGGGGGACGAGCAGTACTTC.

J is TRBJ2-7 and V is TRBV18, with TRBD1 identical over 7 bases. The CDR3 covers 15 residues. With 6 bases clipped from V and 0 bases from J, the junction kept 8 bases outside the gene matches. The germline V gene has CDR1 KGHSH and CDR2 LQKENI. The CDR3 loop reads CASSNRGPLSYEQYF. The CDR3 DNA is TGTGCCAGCTCGAACAGGGGTCCCCTCTCCTACGAGCAGTACTTC.

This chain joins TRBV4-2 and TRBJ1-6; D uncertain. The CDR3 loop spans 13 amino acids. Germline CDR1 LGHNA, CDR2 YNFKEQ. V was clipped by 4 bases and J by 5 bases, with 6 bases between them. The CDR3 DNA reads TGTGCCAGCAGCCCCCCCGATAATTCACCCCTCCACTTT. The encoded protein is CASSPPDNSPLHF.

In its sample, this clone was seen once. CDR3 coding DNA: TGTGCCAGCACCCCCGGGACAGTCAAGGCTGAAGCTTTCTTT. Translating it yields CASTPGTVKAEAFF. This chain joins TRBV6-5 and TRBJ1-1; 7 nucleotides agree with TRBD1. The CDR3 loop spans 14 amino acids. V lost 7 bases to trimming and J lost 6 bases; unmatched junction nucleotides: 11. Germline loops: CDR1 MNHEY, CDR2 SVGAGI.

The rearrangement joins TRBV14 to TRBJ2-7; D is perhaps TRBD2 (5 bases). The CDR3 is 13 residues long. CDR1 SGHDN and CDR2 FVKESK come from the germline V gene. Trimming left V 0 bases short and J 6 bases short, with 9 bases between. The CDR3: CASSQDRAGEQYF. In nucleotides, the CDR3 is TGTGCCAGCAGCCAAGACCGGGCGGGCGAGCAGTACTTC.

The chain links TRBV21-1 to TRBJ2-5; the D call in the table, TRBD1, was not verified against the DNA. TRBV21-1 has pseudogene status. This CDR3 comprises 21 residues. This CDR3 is CASSCDPNALHRGQGKETQYF. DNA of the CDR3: TGTGCCAGCAGTTGCGACCCAAATGCCCTTCACAGAGGACAGGGAAAGGAGACCCAGTACTTC.

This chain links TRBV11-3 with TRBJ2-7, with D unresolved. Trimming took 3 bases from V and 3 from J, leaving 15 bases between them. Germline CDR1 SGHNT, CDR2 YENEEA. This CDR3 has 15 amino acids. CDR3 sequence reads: CASSLIQRRNYEQYF. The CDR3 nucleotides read TGTGCCAGCAGCTTGATACAGAGACGTAACTACGAGCAGTACTTC.

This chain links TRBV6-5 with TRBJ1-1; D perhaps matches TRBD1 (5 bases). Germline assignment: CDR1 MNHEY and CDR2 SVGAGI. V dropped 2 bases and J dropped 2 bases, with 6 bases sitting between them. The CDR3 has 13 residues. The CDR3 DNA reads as TGTGCCAGCAGTTACGACAGTAACACTGAAGCTTTCTTT. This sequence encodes CASSYDSNTEAFF.

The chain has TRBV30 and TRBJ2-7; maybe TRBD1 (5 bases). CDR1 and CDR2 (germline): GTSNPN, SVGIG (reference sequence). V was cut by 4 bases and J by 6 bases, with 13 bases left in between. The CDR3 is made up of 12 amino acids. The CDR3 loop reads CAWNQGAAEQYF. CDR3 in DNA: TGTGCCTGGAACCAGGGCGCCGCCGAGCAGTACTTC.

The CDR3 DNA follows: TGTGCCAGCAGACAGTCTTTAGCGGCCCGCCCAGATACGCAGTATTTT. Translation: CASRQSLAARPDTQYF. The rearrangement joins TRBV3-1 (or the pseudogene TRBV3-2) to TRBJ2-3, with a possible D match to TRBD2 (6 bases). CDR1 is LGHDT, CDR2 YNNKEL, per germline (reference sequence). V was cut by 6 bases and J by 4 bases, with 20 bases left in between. The CDR3 runs 16 residues.

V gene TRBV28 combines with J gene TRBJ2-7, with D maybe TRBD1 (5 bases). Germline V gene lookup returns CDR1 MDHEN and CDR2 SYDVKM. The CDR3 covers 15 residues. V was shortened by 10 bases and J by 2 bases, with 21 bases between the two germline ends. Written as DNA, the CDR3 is TGTGCCATTTCTCAACCGGGCCTAGGGGCCTACGAGCAGTACTTC. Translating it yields CAISQPGLGAYEQYF.

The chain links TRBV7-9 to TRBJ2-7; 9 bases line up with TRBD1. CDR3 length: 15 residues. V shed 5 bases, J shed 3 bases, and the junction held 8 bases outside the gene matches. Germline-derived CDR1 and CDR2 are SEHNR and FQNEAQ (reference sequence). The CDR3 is CASSPPTGGGYEQYF. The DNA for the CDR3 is TGTGCCAGCAGCCCTCCGACAGGGGGAGGCTACGAGCAGTACTTC.

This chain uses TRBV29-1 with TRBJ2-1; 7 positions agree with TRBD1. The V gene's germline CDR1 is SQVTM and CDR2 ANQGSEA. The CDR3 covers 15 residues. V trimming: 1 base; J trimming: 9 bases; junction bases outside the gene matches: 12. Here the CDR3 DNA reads TGCAGCGTTGAAGGAAAAGGAATTTCAGGGGGTGAGCAGTTCTTC. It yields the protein CSVEGKGISGGEQFF.

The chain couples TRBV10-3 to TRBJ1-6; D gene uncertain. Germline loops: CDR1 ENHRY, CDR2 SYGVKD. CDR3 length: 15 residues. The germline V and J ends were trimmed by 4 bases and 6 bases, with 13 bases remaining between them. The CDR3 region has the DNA TGTGCCATCAGTGTACTCGACATTACTAATTCACCCCTCCACTTT. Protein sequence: CAISVLDITNSPLHF.

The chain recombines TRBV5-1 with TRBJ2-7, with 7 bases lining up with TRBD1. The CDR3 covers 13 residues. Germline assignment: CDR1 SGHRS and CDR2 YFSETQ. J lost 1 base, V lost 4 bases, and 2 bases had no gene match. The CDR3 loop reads CASSTGQSYEQYF. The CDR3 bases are TGCGCCAGCAGCACGGGACAGTCCTACGAGCAGTACTTC.